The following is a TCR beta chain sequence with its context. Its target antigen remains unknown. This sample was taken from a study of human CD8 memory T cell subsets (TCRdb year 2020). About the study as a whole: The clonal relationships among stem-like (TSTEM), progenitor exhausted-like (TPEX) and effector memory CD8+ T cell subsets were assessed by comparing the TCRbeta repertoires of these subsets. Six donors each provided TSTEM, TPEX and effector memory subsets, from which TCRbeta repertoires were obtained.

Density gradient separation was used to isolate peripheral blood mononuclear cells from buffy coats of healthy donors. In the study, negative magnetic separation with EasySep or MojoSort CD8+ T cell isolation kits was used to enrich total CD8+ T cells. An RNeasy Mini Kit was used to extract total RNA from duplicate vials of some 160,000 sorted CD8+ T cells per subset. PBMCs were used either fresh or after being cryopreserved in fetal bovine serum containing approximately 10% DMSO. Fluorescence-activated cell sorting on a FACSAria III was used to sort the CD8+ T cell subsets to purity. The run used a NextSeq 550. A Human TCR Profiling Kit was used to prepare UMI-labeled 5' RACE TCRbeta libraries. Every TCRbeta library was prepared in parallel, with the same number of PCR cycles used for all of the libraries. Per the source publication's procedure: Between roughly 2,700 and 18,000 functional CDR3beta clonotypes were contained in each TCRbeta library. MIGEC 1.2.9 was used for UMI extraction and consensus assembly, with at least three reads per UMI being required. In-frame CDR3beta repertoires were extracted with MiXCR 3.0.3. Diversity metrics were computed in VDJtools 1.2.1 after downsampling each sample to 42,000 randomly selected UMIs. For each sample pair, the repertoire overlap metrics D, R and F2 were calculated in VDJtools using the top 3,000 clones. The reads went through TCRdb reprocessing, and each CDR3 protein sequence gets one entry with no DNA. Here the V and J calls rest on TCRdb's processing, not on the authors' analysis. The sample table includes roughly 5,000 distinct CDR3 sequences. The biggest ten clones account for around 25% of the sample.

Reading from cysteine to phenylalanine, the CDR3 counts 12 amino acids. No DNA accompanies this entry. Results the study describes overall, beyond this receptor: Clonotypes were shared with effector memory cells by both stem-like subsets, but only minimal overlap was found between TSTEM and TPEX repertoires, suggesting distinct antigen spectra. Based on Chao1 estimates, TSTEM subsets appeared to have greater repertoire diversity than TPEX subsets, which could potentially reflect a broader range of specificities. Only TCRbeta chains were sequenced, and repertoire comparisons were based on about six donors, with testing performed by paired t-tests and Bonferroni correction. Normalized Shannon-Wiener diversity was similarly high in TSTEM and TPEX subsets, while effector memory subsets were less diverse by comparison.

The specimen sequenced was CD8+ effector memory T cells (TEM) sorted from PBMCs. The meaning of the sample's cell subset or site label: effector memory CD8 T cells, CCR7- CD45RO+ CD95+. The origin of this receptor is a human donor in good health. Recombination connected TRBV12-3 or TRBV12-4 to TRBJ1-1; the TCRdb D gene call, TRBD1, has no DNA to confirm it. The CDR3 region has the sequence CASSYGGPEAFF.